The sequence of this T cell receptor beta chain was determined in a study of shared clonotypes between healthy human individuals. In the study overall: Per donor, three plates held CD4 naive cells, three held CD4 memory, two held CD8 naive and one held CD8 memory. Study-wide results and limits: The generation probabilities recorded for non-shared clonotypes fell below those of clonotypes shared by all four donors.

As defined, naive CD8 cells were CD45RO-negative and positively selected for CCR7, with terminally differentiated effector memory CD45RA+ cells excluded. For this clone: Antigen unknown. Different DNA sequences within this sample yield the same CDR3.

Method: immunoSEQ multiplex PCR; TCRdb's copy keeps in-frame clones and lacks some. Of 1.5 million to 2.5 million clones in the sample, about 95% are singletons; the top ten hold 1.2%. Sample: naive CD8+ T cells sorted from blood. The receptor was derived from a man younger than 35 in good health.

The CDR3 region has the DNA TGTGCCAGCAGTTACTCAGAGGGGGCTCGAGGCTACACCTTC. This gives the protein CASSYSEGARGYTF. The chain recombines TRBV6-5 with TRBJ1-2; 7 nucleotides align to TRBD1. Germline V gene data show CDR1 as MNHEY and CDR2 as SVGAGI. V shed 0 bases, J shed 8 bases, and the junction held 6 bases outside the gene matches. The CDR3 has 14 residues.